Shown below are 32 T cell receptor beta chains from a single sample sequenced in a study of blood T cell repertoires in COVID-19. Some clones are missing from TCRdb's copy, which holds only in-frame ones; the method was immunoSEQ multiplex PCR. The sample records 100,000 to 150,000 clones, around four fifths being singletons. The sequenced sample was peripheral blood. These receptors originate from a human donor in a cohort sampled during active COVID-19.

This chain uses TRBV5-5 with TRBJ2-1; 13 bases match TRBD2. Losses at the gene ends were 2 bases for V and 3 bases for J; bases not matched to a gene: 2. The CDR3 has 16 residues. The germline V gene encodes CDR1 SGHKS and CDR2 YYEKEE (reference sequence). The CDR3 sequence: CASSFRLAGGYNEQFF. The DNA for the CDR3 is TGTGCCAGCAGCTTCCGACTAGCGGGGGGCTACAATGAGCAGTTCTTC.

J is TRBJ2-1 and V is TRBV19; D is perhaps TRBD2 (6 bases). V lost 5 bases to trimming and J lost 9 bases, with 20 bases between them. Per the germline V gene, CDR1 is LNHDA and CDR2 is SQIVND (reference sequence). The CDR3 has 15 amino acids. The CDR3 DNA is TGTGCCAGTAGTCCGCGGGGAAGCCGGGTCAGTGAGCAGTTCTTC. Translated, it gives CASSPRGSRVSEQFF.

The chain combines TRBV7-9 with TRBJ2-7; perhaps TRBD1 as D (7 bases). Germline loops: CDR1 SEHNR, CDR2 FQNEAQ (reference sequence). The CDR3 sequence is 16 residues long. V was clipped by 2 bases and J by 2 bases, with 16 bases between them. Written as DNA, the CDR3 is TGTGCCAGCAGCTTAAAACGCGGGACAGCTACCTACGAGCAGTACTTC. Amino acids: CASSLKRGTATYEQYF.

The chain combines TRBV27 with TRBJ1-2; 7 bases fit TRBD1. The CDR3 sequence is 12 residues long. The trim removed 6 bases at V and 6 bases at J, leaving 4 bases unmatched. The germline V gene encodes CDR1 MNHEY and CDR2 SMNVEV (reference sequence). This CDR3 is CASSSTGDGYTF. CDR3 nucleotides: TGTGCCAGCAGCTCCACAGGGGATGGCTACACCTTC.

Worth noting for this clone: In the same sample, other DNA sequences code for this CDR3. The chain couples TRBV19 to TRBJ2-4; 7 bases match TRBD2. Germline lookup yields CDR1 LNHDA and CDR2 SQIVND (reference sequence). This CDR3 comprises 14 residues. Trimming took 1 base from V and 6 from J; bases not matched to a gene: 3. The CDR3 region has the DNA TGTGCCAGTAGTATAGGCGGGGGAGCAAACATTCAGTACTTC. As protein: CASSIGGGANIQYF.

This chain links TRBV30 with TRBJ2-6; 8 bases agree with TRBD1. V lost 0 bases to trimming and J lost 2 bases; unmatched junction nucleotides: 0. The CDR3 runs 15 residues. CDR1 is GTSNPN, CDR2 SVGIG, per germline (reference sequence). The CDR3 reads CAWSVQGAGANVLTF. The CDR3 region has the DNA TGTGCCTGGAGTGTACAGGGGGCTGGGGCCAACGTCCTGACTTTC.

The chain recombines TRBV9 with TRBJ2-1; 14 bases line up with TRBD2. Trimming took 0 bases from V and 7 from J; bases not matched to a gene: 3. This CDR3 has 16 amino acids. The germline CDR1 and CDR2 sequences are SGDLS and YYNGEE. The chain's CDR3 is CASSVGTSGGRNEQFF. DNA for the CDR3: TGTGCCAGCAGCGTAGGGACTAGCGGGGGGCGGAATGAGCAGTTCTTC.

This clone was picked up a small number of times. The chain recombines TRBV5-5 with TRBJ1-1, with D possibly TRBD1 on 5 matching bases. The CDR3 is 14 residues long. Germline V lookup: CDR1 SGHKS, CDR2 YYEKEE (reference sequence). V was trimmed by 4 bases and J by 1 base, leaving 11 bases between them. This CDR3 is CASSPRGGNTEAFF. The CDR3, as DNA: TGTGCCAGCAGCCCCCGGGGGGGGAACACTGAAGCTTTCTTT.

This chain uses TRBV30 with TRBJ1-1; D is perhaps TRBD1 (6 bases). CDR3 length: 13 amino acids. The V end was cut by 7 bases, the J end by 3 bases, with 15 bases between. Germline values: CDR1 GTSNPN, CDR2 SVGIG (reference sequence). The DNA for the CDR3 is TGTGCCTCCTACAGGGTATTGGACACTGAAGCTTTCTTT. It codes for CASYRVLDTEAFF.

CDR3 coding DNA: TGCGCCAGCAGCCCCCGAATCGGCGGAAAACTGTTTTTT. Its protein is CASSPRIGGKLFF. V gene TRBV4-3 combines with J gene TRBJ1-4; D is uncertain. Trimming left V 4 bases short and J 10 bases short, with 13 bases between. The length of the CDR3 is 13 residues. CDR1 and CDR2 from the germline V gene are LGHNA and YSLEER.

The rearrangement links TRBV9 to TRBJ2-2; D call uncertain. With 0 bases removed from V and 1 base from J, the gap between germline ends came to 10 bases. Per the germline V gene, CDR1 is SGDLS and CDR2 is YYNGEE. This CDR3 comprises 16 residues. The CDR3 region is CASSVVSQVNTGELFF. In DNA form, the CDR3 reads TGTGCCAGCAGCGTAGTCTCCCAGGTGAACACCGGGGAGCTGTTTTTT. Full variable domain (remainder filled in from reference TRBV9 and TRBJ2-2): DSGVTQTPKHLITATGQRVTLRCSPRSGDLSVYWYQQSLDQGLQFLIQYYNGEERAKGNILERFSAQQFPDLHSELNLSSLELGDSALYFCASSVVSQVNTGELFFGEGSRLTVL.

This rearrangement joins TRBV7-2 to TRBJ1-4; 8 positions agree with TRBD1. Germline CDR1 reads SGHTA; CDR2 reads FQGNSA. V was pared by 4 bases and J by 8 bases, with 3 bases of the junction left unmatched. This CDR3 contains 13 residues. The CDR3 spells CASSSDRGEKLFF. The CDR3 DNA is TGTGCCAGCAGCTCAGACAGGGGAGAAAAACTGTTTTTT.

This chain links TRBV18 with TRBJ2-7; the match to TRBD1 covers 7 bases. Germline V gene sequence: CDR1 KGHSH, CDR2 LQKENI. The CDR3 sequence is 13 residues long. V lost 5 bases, J lost 6 bases, and 7 bases stayed unmatched. This CDR3 is CASSSKQGSEQYF. In DNA form, the CDR3 reads TGTGCCAGCTCATCAAAACAGGGGTCCGAGCAGTACTTC. Based on the CDR3 plus reference TRBV18 and TRBJ2-7, the full variable domain is NAGVMQNPRHLVRRRGQEARLRCSPMKGHSHVYWYRQLPEEGLKFMVYLQKENIIDESGMPKERFSAEFPKEGPSILRIQQVVRGDSAAYFCASSSKQGSEQYFGPGTRLTVT.

This chain connects TRBV7-9 to TRBJ1-1; no clear D gene. Germline-derived CDR1 and CDR2 are SEHNR and FQNEAQ (reference sequence). The V end was cut by 5 bases, the J end by 7 bases, with 11 bases between. The CDR3 runs to 12 residues. The CDR3 DNA is TGTGCCAGCAGCCGAGAACGGGTTGAAGCTTTCTTT. This gives the protein CASSRERVEAFF. The full variable domain, its missing parts supplied by reference TRBV7-9 and TRBJ1-1, is DTGVSQNPRHKITKRGQNVTFRCDPISEHNRLYWYRQTLGQGPEFLTYFQNEAQLEKSRLLSDRFSAERPKGSFSTLEIQRTEQGDSAMYLCASSRERVEAFFGQGTRLTVV.

J is TRBJ2-2 and V is TRBV9; tentatively, D is TRBD1 (6 bases). The V end was cut by 0 bases, the J end by 4 bases, with 13 bases between. This CDR3 has 16 amino acids. The germline V gene encodes CDR1 SGDLS and CDR2 YYNGEE. CDR3 region: CASSVVDRRSTGELFF. The CDR3 nucleotides read TGTGCCAGCAGCGTAGTTGACAGGCGGTCCACCGGGGAGCTGTTTTTT.

This sequence joins TRBV7-2 and TRBJ2-3; 7 bases line up with TRBD2. The CDR3 spans 14 residues. Germline CDR1 and CDR2: SGHTA and FQGNSA. J was trimmed by 1 base and V by 5 bases; bases with no gene match: 3. The CDR3 loop reads CASSMSGGTDTQYF. The CDR3 bases are TGTGCCAGCAGCATGAGCGGGGGCACAGATACGCAGTATTTT.

The chain links TRBV6-6 to TRBJ2-4; 7 bases agree with TRBD1. The CDR3 extends over 14 amino acids. CDR1 and CDR2 (germline): MNHNY, SVGAGI (reference sequence). Losses at the gene ends were 6 bases for V and 1 base for J; bases not matched to a gene: 3. Here the CDR3 DNA reads TGTGCCAGCAGAGAACAGGGGGCCAAAAACATTCAGTACTTC. It codes for CASREQGAKNIQYF.

V is TRBV10-3 and J is TRBJ1-5; possibly TRBD1 for D (6 bases). This CDR3 region has 13 residues. Germline CDR1 reads ENHRY; CDR2 reads SYGVKD. Trimming removed 11 bases at V and 1 base at J, with 12 bases between. CDR3 nucleotide sequence: TGTGCCGCCCACAGGGACAGCAATCAGCCCCAGCATTTT. Translated, it gives CAAHRDSNQPQHF.

The J gene is TRBJ2-1, the V gene TRBV18, with 10 bases fitting TRBD2. The length of the CDR3 is 15 residues. The J segment lost 11 bases and the V segment lost 6 bases, leaving 13 bases of the junction unmatched. CDR1 KGHSH and CDR2 LQKENI come from the germline V gene. The CDR3 loop reads CASSSDTETSGKQFF. Here the CDR3 DNA reads TGTGCCAGCTCGTCGGACACGGAAACTAGCGGGAAGCAGTTCTTC.

This clone has just a few counts. The chain has TRBV7-6 and TRBJ1-5, with D possibly matching TRBD1 (6 bases). Germline CDR1 and CDR2: SGHVS and FNYEAQ. V lost 5 bases and J 6 bases, leaving 17 bases between the germline ends. The CDR3 loop spans 15 amino acids. The CDR3 protein is CASSDDPDSSQPQHF. In DNA form, the CDR3 reads TGTGCCAGCAGCGACGACCCGGACAGCTCTCAGCCCCAGCATTTT.

J is TRBJ1-1 and V is TRBV6-5; maybe TRBD1 (6 bases). Trimming stripped 5 bases from V and 5 bases from J, with 9 bases between. CDR1 and CDR2 from the germline V gene are MNHEY and SVGAGI. This CDR3 is built from 12 residues. CDR3 protein: CASSMDSTEAFF. In DNA, the CDR3 is TGTGCCAGCAGTATGGACAGTACTGAAGCTTTCTTT.

The chain joins TRBV6-1 to TRBJ2-7; D may be TRBD1 (6 bases). Germline V gene sequence: CDR1 MNHNS, CDR2 SASEGT. The CDR3 loop spans 14 amino acids. V dropped 2 bases and J dropped 4 bases, with 12 bases sitting between them. The CDR3 is CASSEQGTTYEQYF. The CDR3 nucleotides read TGTGCCAGCAGTGAACAGGGGACAACTTACGAGCAGTACTTC.

The chain employs TRBV4-2 and TRBJ2-3, with TRBD2 identical over 11 bases. The J segment lost 1 base and the V segment lost 0 bases, leaving 3 bases of the junction unmatched. Germline CDR1 LGHNA, CDR2 YNFKEQ. The CDR3 spans 17 residues. CDR3 in amino acids: CASSQDPLAGGTDTQYF. Here the CDR3 DNA reads TGTGCCAGCAGCCAAGACCCACTAGCGGGGGGCACAGATACGCAGTATTTT.

This clone was observed a handful of times. The CDR3 nucleotides are TGTGCCAGCAGCATGGACAGGGGGCGTACTAATGAGCAGTTCTTC. Encoded protein: CASSMDRGRTNEQFF. This chain uses TRBV7-2 with TRBJ2-1; 11 bases match TRBD1. Germline V gene sequence: CDR1 SGHTA, CDR2 FQGNSA. The CDR3 covers 15 residues. V lost 5 bases and J lost 7; bases outside the gene matches: 7.

This clone was counted between two and nine times. The rearrangement links TRBV5-4 to TRBJ1-2; a weak D match, TRBD1 (6 bases). Germline V CDR1 and CDR2: SGHNT, YYREEE (reference sequence). The CDR3 contains 15 residues. Trimming cost V 3 bases and J 8 bases, with 20 bases left between them. CDR3 residues: CASSSSSTGLVGYTF. CDR3 sequence (DNA): TGTGCCAGCAGCTCCTCGAGCACAGGGTTGGTCGGCTACACCTTC.

The chain has TRBV2 and TRBJ2-4; TRBD1 is a possible D gene (5 bases). V was pared by 3 bases and J by 0 bases, with 12 bases between. CDR3 size: 16 residues. Germline V gives CDR1 SNHLY, CDR2 FYNNEI. CDR3 bases: TGTGCCAGCAGTGAGGTCAGGGTAGGAGCCAAAAACATTCAGTACTTC. This encodes CASSEVRVGAKNIQYF.

V gene TRBV12-3 or TRBV12-4 combines with J gene TRBJ1-1; no reliable D call. CDR3 size: 13 residues. The ends were cut back, 3 bases at V and 2 bases at J, with 7 bases in the middle. This CDR3 reads CASSFMRNTEAFF. In nucleotides, the CDR3 is TGTGCCAGCAGTTTTATGAGAAACACTGAAGCTTTCTTT.

This CDR3 reads CAWNLQGNTIYF. CDR3 in DNA: TGTGCCTGGAATCTTCAGGGAAACACCATATATTTT. The chain links TRBV30 to TRBJ1-3; D ambiguous. Germline values: CDR1 GTSNPN, CDR2 SVGIG (reference sequence). This CDR3 spans 12 amino acids. Trimming removed 4 bases at V and 4 bases at J, with 8 bases between.

This clone came up once. The chain combines TRBV7-2 with TRBJ1-4, with 8 bases identical to TRBD1. Looked up from germline, CDR1 is SGHTA and CDR2 is FQGNSA. The CDR3 totals 14 residues. V was pared by 4 bases and J by 6 bases, with 4 bases of the junction left unmatched. The CDR3 loop reads CASSSDRGDEKLFF. The CDR3 coding sequence is TGTGCCAGCAGCTCCGACAGGGGAGATGAAAAACTGTTTTTT. Together with reference TRBV7-2 and TRBJ1-4, the CDR3 gives the full variable domain: GAGVSQSPSNKVTEKGKDVELRCDPISGHTALYWYRQSLGQGLEFLIYFQGNSAPDKSGLPSDRFSAERTGGSVSTLTIQRTQQEDSAVYLCASSSDRGDEKLFFGSGTQLSVL.

V is TRBV28 and J is TRBJ1-5, with unresolved D. The germline V gene has CDR1 MDHEN and CDR2 SYDVKM. The CDR3 totals 16 residues. The V gene lost 5 bases and the J gene lost 3 bases, with 17 bases spanning the gap. CDR3 coding DNA: TGTGCCAGCAGTCGCCCTCAGGCTACCTTCAATCAGCCCCAGCATTTT. It yields the protein CASSRPQATFNQPQHF.

The chain uses TRBV9 and TRBJ2-3; unclear D gene. The germline gives CDR1 SGDLS, CDR2 YYNGEE. V was clipped by 4 bases and J by 4 bases, with 7 bases between them. The CDR3 totals 12 residues. CDR3 in amino acids: CASSPESDTQYF. CDR3 DNA: TGTGCCAGCAGCCCCGAGTCAGATACGCAGTATTTT.

The genes are TRBV7-2 and TRBJ1-1; D not resolved. Germline V CDR1 and CDR2: SGHTA, FQGNSA. With 5 bases removed from V and 2 bases from J, the gap between germline ends came to 12 bases. The CDR3 covers 14 residues. CDR3 sequence reads: CASSPLRGNTEAFF. The CDR3 coding sequence is TGTGCCAGCAGCCCTCTACGGGGAAACACTGAAGCTTTCTTT. The full variable domain, in which reference TRBV7-2 and TRBJ1-1 provide the parts outside the CDR3, is GAGVSQSPSNKVTEKGKDVELRCDPISGHTALYWYRQSLGQGLEFLIYFQGNSAPDKSGLPSDRFSAERTGGSVSTLTIQRTQQEDSAVYLCASSPLRGNTEAFFGQGTRLTVV.